This is a list of T cell receptor beta chains from one sample in a study of blood T cell repertoires in COVID-19. Method: immunoSEQ multiplex PCR; TCRdb's copy keeps in-frame clones and lacks some. The sample holds a few hundred thousand clones; 87% are singletons and the top ten take approximately 5.3%. Material: PBMCs or T cells enriched from blood (not recorded which). The receptor source for this set is a woman aged 30 to 39 who had recovered from COVID-19. The conserved cysteine and the conserved F or W are not part of the CDR3 here. Fields, in order: CDR3 protein, V gene, J gene.

CDR3aa: ASSLGQLNIQY; v_gene: TRBV11-2; j_gene: TRBJ2-4
CDR3aa: ASSFRQGEGYEQY; v_gene: TRBV27; j_gene: TRBJ2-7
CDR3aa: ASSEALRAWGGTEAF; v_gene: TRBV2; j_gene: TRBJ1-1
CDR3aa: ASSRGTGPNEQF; v_gene: TRBV18; j_gene: TRBJ2-1
CDR3aa: ASRPSGGGTEAF; v_gene: TRBV6-5; j_gene: TRBJ1-1
CDR3aa: ASSLGTGIFWNTEAF; v_gene: TRBV5-8; j_gene: TRBJ1-1
CDR3aa: ASPLSTRASPLH; v_gene: TRBV21-1; j_gene: TRBJ1-6
CDR3aa: ASSWGGTEKLF; v_gene: TRBV27; j_gene: TRBJ1-4
CDR3aa: ASSLDRLAGPSTDTQY; v_gene: TRBV11-3; j_gene: TRBJ2-3
CDR3aa: ASSDWTGPGNTIY; v_gene: TRBV6-1; j_gene: TRBJ1-3
CDR3aa: ASSLDSGSTLNSPLH; v_gene: TRBV7-9; j_gene: TRBJ1-6
CDR3aa: ASSFGSGRVDTQY; v_gene: TRBV5-4; j_gene: TRBJ2-3
CDR3aa: ASSSGSPSGNTIY; v_gene: TRBV6-5; j_gene: TRBJ1-3
CDR3aa: ASSLDGTEAF; v_gene: TRBV11-3; j_gene: TRBJ1-1
CDR3aa: ASSGGTGNQPQH; v_gene: TRBV9; j_gene: TRBJ1-5
CDR3aa: ASSKAEGLRSYEQY; v_gene: TRBV21-1; j_gene: TRBJ2-7
CDR3aa: SVGNTGTLGAF; v_gene: TRBV29-1; j_gene: TRBJ1-1
CDR3aa: ASRPGTSGGNEQF; v_gene: TRBV6-5; j_gene: TRBJ2-1
CDR3aa: ASSVTGQGNTGELF; v_gene: TRBV9; j_gene: TRBJ2-2
CDR3aa: ASRPGLSNSPLH; v_gene: TRBV2; j_gene: TRBJ1-6
CDR3aa: ASSPGQNTGELF; v_gene: TRBV18; j_gene: TRBJ2-2
CDR3aa: ASSYGGGLTDTQY; v_gene: TRBV7-3; j_gene: TRBJ2-3
CDR3aa: ASSVDVRADEKLF; v_gene: TRBV9; j_gene: TRBJ1-4
CDR3aa: ASSIVGTAHNEQF; v_gene: TRBV19; j_gene: TRBJ2-1
CDR3aa: ASSQGGLGGYEQY; v_gene: TRBV3-1/TRBV3-2; j_gene: TRBJ2-7
CDR3aa: ASSHRRDRSNYGYT; v_gene: TRBV7-8; j_gene: TRBJ1-2
CDR3aa: ASSPRDRGTGANVLT; v_gene: TRBV6-6; j_gene: TRBJ2-6
CDR3aa: ASSQEQAGTGLQKQF; v_gene: TRBV4-3; j_gene: TRBJ2-1
CDR3aa: SAGPGQGGYGYT; v_gene: TRBV29-1; j_gene: TRBJ1-2
CDR3aa: AWRGQGLQPQH; v_gene: TRBV30; j_gene: TRBJ1-5
CDR3aa: ASSTKTGGEGGYT; v_gene: TRBV7-8; j_gene: TRBJ1-2
CDR3aa: ASSLYGTDNEKLF; v_gene: TRBV5-5; j_gene: TRBJ1-4
CDR3aa: AWSKQGGQPQH; v_gene: TRBV30; j_gene: TRBJ1-5
CDR3aa: ASSLAKGMKGYGYT; v_gene: TRBV7-2; j_gene: TRBJ1-2
CDR3aa: ATQTSGGNNEQF; v_gene: TRBV10-3; j_gene: TRBJ2-1
CDR3aa: ASRLRGLGYT; v_gene: TRBV12-3/TRBV12-4; j_gene: TRBJ1-2
CDR3aa: ASSFEEGTEAF; v_gene: TRBV5-4; j_gene: TRBJ1-1
CDR3aa: ASSLVGGPSSPLH; v_gene: TRBV7-9; j_gene: TRBJ1-6
CDR3aa: AWSGGQFEKLF; v_gene: TRBV30; j_gene: TRBJ1-4
CDR3aa: TSSPRFGGGAGNYTGELF; v_gene: TRBV1; j_gene: TRBJ2-2
CDR3aa: ASSEAGGSEKLF; v_gene: TRBV6-1; j_gene: TRBJ1-4
CDR3aa: ASSYFQGLSDTEAF; v_gene: TRBV6-5; j_gene: TRBJ1-1